The clone carrying this T cell receptor (beta chain) was recorded many times. These data are taken from a study of blood T cells in healthy people across ages. The germline V and J ends were trimmed by 5 bases and 3 bases, with 11 bases remaining between them. Per the germline V gene, CDR1 is SGHTA and CDR2 is FQGNSA. This CDR3 spans 14 amino acids. Primed by a sample-barcoded 5' primer and a J-beta primer mix, a second PCR proceeded for about 6 to 11 cycles. The yield of each sample was at least 3 million CDR3-containing paired-end reads. TCRdb used MiXCR to reprocess the 5' RACE reads, holding one entry per CDR3 protein. The sample gives fewer than 800,000 distinct CDR3 sequences, about 32% of which show up once; over 15% is in the top ten.

The sequenced sample consisted of blood. The gene calls are TRBV7-2 and TRBJ1-5; D uncertain. The clonotype was recovered from a woman older than 75 in good health. Written as DNA, the CDR3 is TGTGCCAGCAGCCTTGGACGGAACAATCAGCCCCAGCATTTT. The encoded protein is CASSLGRNNQPQHF.